This section outlines one T cell receptor (beta chain) sequence together with its context. TCRdb independently ran MiXCR on the 5' RACE reads; one entry per CDR3 protein. Counted here are under 400,000 distinct CDR3 sequences, 8.5% to 10% occurring once; the ten biggest clones make up under 9.5%. The V end lost 3 bases, the J end lost 5 bases, and 8 bases lay between the germline ends. The CDR3 is 13 amino acids. The data derive from a study of identical twins. The clonotype originates from a woman between 50 and 59 years old in good health. Material: naive T cells sorted from blood. The chain couples TRBV12-3 or TRBV12-4 to TRBJ1-3; D unclear. CDR3: CASSLGLRNTIYF. The CDR3, as DNA: TGTGCCAGCAGTTTGGGTTTGCGAAACACCATATATTTT.